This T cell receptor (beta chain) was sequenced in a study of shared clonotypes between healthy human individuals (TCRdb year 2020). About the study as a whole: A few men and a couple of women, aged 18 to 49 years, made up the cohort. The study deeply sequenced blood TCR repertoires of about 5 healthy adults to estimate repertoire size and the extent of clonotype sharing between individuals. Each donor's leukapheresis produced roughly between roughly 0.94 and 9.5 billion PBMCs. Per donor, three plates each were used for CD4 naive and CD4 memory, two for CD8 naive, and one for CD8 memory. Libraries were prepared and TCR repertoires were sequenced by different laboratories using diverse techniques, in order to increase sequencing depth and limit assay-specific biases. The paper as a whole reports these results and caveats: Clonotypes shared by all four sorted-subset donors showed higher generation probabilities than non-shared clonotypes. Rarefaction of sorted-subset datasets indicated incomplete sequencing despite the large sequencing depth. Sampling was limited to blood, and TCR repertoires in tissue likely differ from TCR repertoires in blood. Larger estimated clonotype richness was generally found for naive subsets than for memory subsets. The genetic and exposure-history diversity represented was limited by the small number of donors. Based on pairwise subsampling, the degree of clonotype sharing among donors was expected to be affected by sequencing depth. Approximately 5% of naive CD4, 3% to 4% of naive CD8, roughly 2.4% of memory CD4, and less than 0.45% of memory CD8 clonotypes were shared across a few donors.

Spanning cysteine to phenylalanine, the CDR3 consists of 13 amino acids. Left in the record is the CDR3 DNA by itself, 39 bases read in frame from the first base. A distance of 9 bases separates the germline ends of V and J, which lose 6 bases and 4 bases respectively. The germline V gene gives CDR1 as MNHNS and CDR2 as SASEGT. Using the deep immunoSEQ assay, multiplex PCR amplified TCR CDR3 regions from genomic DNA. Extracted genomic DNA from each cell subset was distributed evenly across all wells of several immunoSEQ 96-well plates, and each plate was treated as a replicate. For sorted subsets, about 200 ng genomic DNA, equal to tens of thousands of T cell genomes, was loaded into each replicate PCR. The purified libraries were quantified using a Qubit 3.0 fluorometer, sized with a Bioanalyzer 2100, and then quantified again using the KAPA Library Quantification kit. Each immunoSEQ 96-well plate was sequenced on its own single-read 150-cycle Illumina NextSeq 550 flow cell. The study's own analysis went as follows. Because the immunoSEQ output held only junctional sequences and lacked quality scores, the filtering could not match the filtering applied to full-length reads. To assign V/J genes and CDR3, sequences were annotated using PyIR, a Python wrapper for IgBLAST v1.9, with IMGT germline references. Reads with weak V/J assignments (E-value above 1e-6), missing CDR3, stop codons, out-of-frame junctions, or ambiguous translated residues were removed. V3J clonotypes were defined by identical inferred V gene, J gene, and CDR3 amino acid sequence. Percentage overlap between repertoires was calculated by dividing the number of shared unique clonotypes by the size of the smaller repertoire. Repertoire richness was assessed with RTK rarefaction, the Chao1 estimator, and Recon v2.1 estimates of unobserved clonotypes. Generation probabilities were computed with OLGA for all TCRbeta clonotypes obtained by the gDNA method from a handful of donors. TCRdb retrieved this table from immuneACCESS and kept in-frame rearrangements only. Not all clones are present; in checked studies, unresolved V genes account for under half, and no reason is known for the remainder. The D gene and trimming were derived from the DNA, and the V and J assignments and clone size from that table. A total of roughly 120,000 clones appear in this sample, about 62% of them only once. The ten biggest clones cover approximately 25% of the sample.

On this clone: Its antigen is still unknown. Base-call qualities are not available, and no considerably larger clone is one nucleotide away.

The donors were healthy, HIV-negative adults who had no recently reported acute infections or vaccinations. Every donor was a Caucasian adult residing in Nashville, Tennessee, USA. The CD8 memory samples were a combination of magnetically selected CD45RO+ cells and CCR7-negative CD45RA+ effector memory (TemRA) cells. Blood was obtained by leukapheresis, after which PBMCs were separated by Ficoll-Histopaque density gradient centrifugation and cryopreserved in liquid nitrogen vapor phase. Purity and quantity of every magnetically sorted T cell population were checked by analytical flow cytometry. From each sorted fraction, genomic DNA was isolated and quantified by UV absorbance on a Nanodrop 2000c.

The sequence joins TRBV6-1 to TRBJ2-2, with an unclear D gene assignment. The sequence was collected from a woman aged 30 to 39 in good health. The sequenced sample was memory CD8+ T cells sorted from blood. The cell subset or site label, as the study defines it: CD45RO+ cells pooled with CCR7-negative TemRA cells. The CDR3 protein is CASSTDATGELFF. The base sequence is TGTGCCAGCAGCACAGATGCCACCGGGGAGCTGTTTTTT.